The 11 T cell receptor beta chains given below trace back to one sample, sequenced in a study of shared clonotypes between healthy human individuals. Here immunoSEQ multiplex PCR was the method, and the copy in TCRdb shows in-frame clones only, minus some. The sample has hundreds of thousands of clones; almost 97% are singletons. The specimen was naive CD4+ T cells sorted from blood. Subset in this sample: CD45RA+ positively selected. These receptors all stem from a woman younger than 45 in good health.

The chain employs TRBV5-6 and TRBJ2-7; no firm D call. The CDR3 consists of 13 residues. V lost 2 bases and J 7 bases, leaving 13 bases between the germline ends. The germline CDR1 and CDR2 sequences are SGHDT and YYEEEE. In nucleotides, the CDR3 is TGTGCCAGCAGCTTTTGGGTTAACGGAGAGCAGTACTTC. Amino acids: CASSFWVNGEQYF.

The chain carries TRBV11-2 and TRBJ2-7; D is uncertain. The CDR3 covers 12 residues. Germline assignment: CDR1 SGHAT and CDR2 FQNNGV. V lost 5 bases and J 3 bases, leaving 8 bases between the germline ends. The CDR3 region has the DNA TGTGCCAGCAGCCGTGGGGACTACGAGCAGTACTTC. Protein sequence: CASSRGDYEQYF.

The chain joins TRBV7-6 to TRBJ1-2; weak D call: TRBD1 (5 bases). Germline values: CDR1 SGHVS, CDR2 FNYEAQ. The CDR3 has 17 residues. V was trimmed by 1 base and J by 4 bases, leaving 19 bases between them. The CDR3 spells CASSLEGRAAPTYGYTF. The CDR3 DNA follows: TGTGCCAGCAGCTTAGAAGGCAGGGCGGCCCCAACCTATGGCTACACCTTC.

V and J are TRBV29-1 and TRBJ1-4; D possibly corresponds to TRBD1 (5 bases). CDR3 length: 14 residues. The V and J ends lost 5 bases and 2 bases respectively, with 12 bases between them. Germline V gene data show CDR1 as SQVTM and CDR2 as ANQGSEA. The CDR3 region has the DNA TGCAGCGTTCCCCTGGGGGTGACTAATGAAAAACTGTTTTTT. Translation: CSVPLGVTNEKLFF.

V is TRBV19 and J is TRBJ1-5; TRBD1 might be the D (5 bases). With 4 bases removed from V and 0 bases from J, the gap between germline ends came to 13 bases. Germline CDR1 and CDR2: LNHDA and SQIVND (reference sequence). The CDR3 has 16 amino acids. DNA for the CDR3: TGTGCCAGTAGTAACCCGACAGTTTATAGCAATCAGCCCCAGCATTTT. Protein: CASSNPTVYSNQPQHF.

The rearrangement links TRBV27 to TRBJ2-1; 13 bases match TRBD2. This CDR3 contains 15 residues. V trimming: 2 bases; J trimming: 9 bases; junction bases outside the gene matches: 4. Germline lookup yields CDR1 MNHEY and CDR2 SMNVEV (reference sequence). The CDR3, as DNA: TGTGCCAGCAGTTTAGGGACTAGCGGGAAAATTGAGCAGTTCTTC. This sequence encodes CASSLGTSGKIEQFF.

V and J are TRBV18 and TRBJ1-5, with a tentative D call TRBD1 (5 bases). The length of the CDR3 is 14 residues. CDR1 and CDR2 (germline): KGHSH, LQKENI. V lost 3 bases, J lost 4 bases, and 10 bases lay in between. The CDR3 DNA sequence: TGTGCCAGCTCACCCGGGGGGGATAATCAGCCCCAGCATTTT. It translates to CASSPGGDNQPQHF.

The chain has TRBV28 and TRBJ2-7; 9 bases match TRBD2. Germline CDR1 and CDR2: MDHEN and SYDVKM. The J segment lost 3 bases and the V segment lost 6 bases, leaving 3 bases of the junction unmatched. The CDR3 spans 13 residues. CDR3 residues: CASRAAGGYEQYF. CDR3 DNA sequence: TGTGCCAGCAGAGCAGCGGGAGGCTACGAGCAGTACTTC.

The count of this clone is one. The V and J genes are TRBV28 and TRBJ2-7; 7 bases are shared with TRBD2. Trimming at V came to 6 bases and at J to 7 bases, leaving 18 bases not matched to a gene. The CDR3 consists of 16 residues. The germline gives CDR1 MDHEN, CDR2 SYDVKM. This chain's CDR3 is CASSHPGTTIYEEQYF. For the CDR3, the DNA is TGTGCCAGCAGCCACCCTGGGACTACCATCTACGAGGAGCAGTACTTC.

J is TRBJ1-2 and V is TRBV5-5; 8 nucleotides agree with TRBD1. CDR1 and CDR2 (germline): SGHKS, YYEKEE (reference sequence). The CDR3 is made up of 16 amino acids. J gave up 4 bases and V 0 bases, and 8 bases lay outside the gene matches. The CDR3 sequence: CASSLGHAGGFYGYTF. The DNA for the CDR3 is TGTGCCAGCAGCTTGGGGCACGCAGGGGGCTTCTATGGCTACACCTTC.

This clone was observed a handful of times. J is TRBJ1-5 and V is TRBV28; D is uncertain. V was pared by 3 bases and J by 5 bases, with 14 bases between. CDR1 MDHEN and CDR2 SYDVKM come from the germline V gene. The CDR3 length is 15 residues. The CDR3 bases are TGTGCCAGCAGTTTTTCCTGGGAGAGGGATCAGCCCCAGCATTTT. Translation: CASSFSWERDQPQHF.